This T cell receptor (beta chain) was identified during a study of technical replicates of blood from several donors. TCRdb keeps only in-frame clones here, not all; method: immunoSEQ multiplex PCR. The sample lists some 70,000 clones; 92% were seen once. The V gene lost 9 bases and the J gene lost 0 bases, with 3 bases spanning the gap. This CDR3 spans 12 amino acids. CDR1 and CDR2 from the germline V gene are MNHEY and SVGAGI. The receptor was derived from a human donor in good health. The chain has TRBV6-5 and TRBJ2-6; D is undetermined. The sequenced material came from T cells isolated from PBMCs. CDR3 protein: CASSSGANVLTF. CDR3 coding DNA: TGTGCCAGTAGCTCTGGGGCCAACGTCCTGACTTTC.